The next 18 T cell receptor beta chains were all read from a single sample in a study of T-cell reconstitution after alpha-beta-depleted transplantation in children. Molecular barcoding with unique molecular identifiers was used for the TCRbeta library. Using its own MiXCR run on the PCR reads, TCRdb lists one record per CDR3 protein. Of more than 60,000 distinct CDR3 sequences listed, 6% to 8.5% are singletons. The sample was PBMCs from the stem cell graft donor, taken from the stem cell graft. These receptor sequences come from a human donor who donated a stem cell graft to a child with acute lymphoblastic leukemia.

Many counts were recorded for this clonotype. The chain uses TRBV6-2 or TRBV6-3 and TRBJ1-1; possibly TRBD1 for D (5 bases). The CDR3 spans 14 residues. The V gene lost 5 bases and the J gene lost 0 bases, with 10 bases spanning the gap. Germline V CDR1 and CDR2: MNHEY, SVGEGT. The CDR3 spells CASSRGGMNTEAFF. DNA of the CDR3: TGTGCCAGCAGTCGGGGGGGAATGAACACTGAAGCTTTCTTT.

This clonotype was seen ten or more times. J is TRBJ2-7 and V is TRBV4-1; no firm D call. This CDR3 is 14 amino acids long. V lost 4 bases, J lost 2 bases, and 12 bases lay in between. Germline-derived CDR1 and CDR2 are MGHRA and YSYEKL. The CDR3 reads CASSPQVVPYEQYF. For the CDR3, the DNA is TGCGCCAGCAGCCCTCAAGTCGTCCCCTACGAGCAGTACTTC.

This clonotype came up many times. The CDR3 here is CASSFGGPQEGETQYF. The CDR3 DNA reads TGTGCCAGCAGTTTCGGGGGTCCTCAAGAGGGAGAGACCCAGTACTTC. This chain joins TRBV12-3 or TRBV12-4 and TRBJ2-5; D perhaps matches TRBD2 (6 bases). The CDR3 covers 16 residues. The V and J ends lost 3 bases and 4 bases respectively, with 18 bases between them.

This clonotype occurred many times. The gene calls are TRBV4-3 and TRBJ1-6; TRBD1 agrees at 7 bases. Unmatched junction bases numbered 12, after V lost 3 bases and J lost 10 bases. The CDR3 runs 16 residues. Germline-derived CDR1 and CDR2 are LGHNA and YSLEER. The DNA for the CDR3 is TGCGCCAGCAGCCATGAAGGCAGGGGGAGAGGATCACCCCTCCACTTT. It specifies CASSHEGRGRGSPLHF.

This clonotype has a count of ten or more. The V call is TRBV6-5, the J call TRBJ2-7; 10 bases match TRBD2. Germline CDR1 is MNHEY and CDR2 is SVGAGI. V was pared by 6 bases and J by 2 bases, with 7 bases of the junction left unmatched. The CDR3 extends over 15 amino acids. DNA of the CDR3: TGTGCCAGCAGAAAAGACGGGACTAGCGCCTACGAGCAGTACTTC. Its translation: CASRKDGTSAYEQYF.

This clonotype showed up many times. This chain links TRBV12-3 or TRBV12-4 with TRBJ1-2; no clear D gene. The CDR3 has 10 amino acids. V was clipped by 2 bases and J by 5 bases, with 0 bases between them. The chain's CDR3 is CASSLYGYTF. CDR3 DNA sequence: TGTGCCAGCAGTTTATATGGCTACACCTTC.

The V and J genes are TRBV24-1 and TRBJ1-2; possible D gene TRBD1, 5 bases. This CDR3 is built from 15 residues. Germline assignment: CDR1 KGHDR and CDR2 SFDVKD. CDR3 residues: CGTSYPGTENYGYTF. In DNA, the CDR3 is TGTGGGACCAGTTATCCCGGGACGGAGAACTATGGCTACACCTTC.

This clonotype was seen repeatedly, ten times or more. The gene calls are TRBV5-1 and TRBJ2-1, with 10 nucleotides matching TRBD1. V shed 4 bases and J 8 bases; nucleotides not matched to a gene: 3. CDR3 length: 13 residues. Germline-derived CDR1 and CDR2 are SGHRS and YFSETQ. Written as DNA, the CDR3 is TGCGCCAGCAGCCCAGGGACAGGGGATGAGCAGTTCTTC. Translation gives CASSPGTGDEQFF.

Many counts were recorded for this clonotype. The chain has TRBV15 and TRBJ2-5; tentative D call: TRBD1 (8 bases). There are 16 residues in the CDR3. Trimming left V 1 base short and J 7 bases short, with 19 bases between. The germline gives CDR1 LNHNV, CDR2 YYDKDF (reference sequence). As DNA, the CDR3 is TGTGCCACCAGCAGAGGAAGGGGGGGGACAGGAGTGACCCAGTACTTC. This encodes CATSRGRGGTGVTQYF.

The chain is built from TRBV2 and TRBJ2-7; D gene unclear. Germline V lookup: CDR1 SNHLY, CDR2 FYNNEI. The germline V and J ends were trimmed by 6 bases and 3 bases, with 15 bases remaining between them. The CDR3 runs 14 residues. The CDR3, as DNA: TGTGCCAGCAGACCTCCGGGCCTTCTCTACGAGCAGTACTTC. This gives the protein CASRPPGLLYEQYF.

A remark on this clonotype: This clone may be a read error of a much larger clone one base away. The chain joins TRBV18 to TRBJ2-7; possibly TRBD1 for D (6 bases). The CDR3 sequence is 15 residues long. Trimming shortened V by 3 bases and J by 5 bases, and 17 bases separated the two germline ends. CDR1 and CDR2 (germline): KGHSH, LQKENI. CDR3 loop: CASSPWDTVTNEQYF. Written as DNA, the CDR3 is TGTGCCAGCTCACCTTGGGACACGGTGACGAACGAGCAGTACTTC.

This clonotype was observed at least ten times. V gene TRBV20-1 combines with J gene TRBJ2-3; a possible D gene is TRBD2 (5 bases). Trimming removed 0 bases at V and 3 bases at J, with 13 bases between. CDR3 length: 15 amino acids. Germline loops: CDR1 DFQATT, CDR2 SNEGSKA (reference sequence). For the CDR3, the DNA is TGCAGTGCTAGAGATTCACGGGGTGGAACAGATACGCAGTATTTT. Encoded protein: CSARDSRGGTDTQYF.

This clonotype was seen a handful of times. The rearrangement joins TRBV18 to TRBJ2-2; tentatively, D is TRBD1 or TRBD2 (5 bases each). V was cut by 2 bases and J by 6 bases, with 16 bases left in between. CDR1 and CDR2 (germline): KGHSH, LQKENI. CDR3 size: 16 residues. CDR3 bases: TGTGCCAGCTCACCAACCGGGACGGCTTCTCCCGGGGAGCTGTTTTTT. This translates into CASSPTGTASPGELFF. The complete variable domain, with remaining parts taken from reference TRBV18 and TRBJ2-2, reads NAGVMQNPRHLVRRRGQEARLRCSPMKGHSHVYWYRQLPEEGLKFMVYLQKENIIDESGMPKERFSAEFPKEGPSILRIQQVVRGDSAAYFCASSPTGTASPGELFFGEGSRLTVL.

The sample holds many counts of this clonotype. The rearrangement uses TRBV15 and TRBJ1-5; 7 bases line up with TRBD1. Germline lookup yields CDR1 LNHNV and CDR2 YYDKDF (reference sequence). This CDR3 contains 16 residues. Losses at the gene ends were 0 bases for V and 4 bases for J; bases not matched to a gene: 6. The CDR3 region has the DNA TGTGCCACCAGCAGAGATTGGGACAGAACTAATCAGCCCCAGCATTTT. This gives the protein CATSRDWDRTNQPQHF.

This clonotype came up many times. The gene calls are TRBV20-1 and TRBJ2-3; weak D call: TRBD2 (6 bases). Per germline, CDR1 DFQATT and CDR2 SNEGSKA (reference sequence). V shed 0 bases and J shed 5 bases, with 15 bases lying between them. The length of the CDR3 is 15 residues. CDR3 coding DNA: TGCAGTGCTAGAGATAGCCGGAGGAGGGGAGATACGCAGTATTTT. Translating gives CSARDSRRRGDTQYF.

This clonotype was recorded many times. The chain has TRBV27 and TRBJ2-1; unclear D gene. The CDR3 is 11 residues long. From germline, CDR1 is MNHEY and CDR2 SMNVEV (reference sequence). The ends were cut back, 1 base at V and 6 bases at J, with 1 base in the middle. The CDR3 region has the DNA TGTGCCAGCAGTTTATTCAATGAGCAGTTCTTC. This codes for CASSLFNEQFF.

At least ten counts were recorded for this clonotype. The chain joins TRBV11-2 to TRBJ1-2; no reliable D call. The CDR3 has 14 amino acids. Germline V gene sequence: CDR1 SGHAT, CDR2 FQNNGV. V was trimmed by 5 bases and J by 5 bases, leaving 15 bases between them. Written as DNA, the CDR3 is TGTGCCAGCAGCGCCAAAGGGATCGGGTATGGCTACACCTTC. It specifies CASSAKGIGYGYTF.

Of note for this clonotype: The junction differs from germline at one of its ends, possibly a read error. V is TRBV4-2 and J is TRBJ2-3; 9 bases align to TRBD1. The CDR3 spans 16 residues. Germline CDR1 is LGHNA and CDR2 is YNFKEQ. CDR3 sequence: CASSQVTGGPTDTKYF. In nucleotides, the CDR3 is TGTGCCAGCAGCCAAGTAACAGGGGGCCCCACAGATACGAAGTATTTT.